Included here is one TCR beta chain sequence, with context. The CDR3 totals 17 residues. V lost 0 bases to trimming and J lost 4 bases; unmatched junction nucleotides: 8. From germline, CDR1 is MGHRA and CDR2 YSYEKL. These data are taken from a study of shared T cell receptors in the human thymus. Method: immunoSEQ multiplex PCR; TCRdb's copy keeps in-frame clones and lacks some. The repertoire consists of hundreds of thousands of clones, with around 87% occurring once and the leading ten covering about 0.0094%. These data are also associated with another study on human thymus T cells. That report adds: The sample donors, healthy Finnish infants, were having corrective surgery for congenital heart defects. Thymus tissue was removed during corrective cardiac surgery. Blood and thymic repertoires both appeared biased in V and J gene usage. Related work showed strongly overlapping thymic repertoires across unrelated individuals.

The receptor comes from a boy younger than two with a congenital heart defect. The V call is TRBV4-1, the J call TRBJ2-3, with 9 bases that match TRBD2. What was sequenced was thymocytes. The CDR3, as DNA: TGCGCCAGCAGCCAAGATCGGACTAGCGAGGTCTCAGATACGCAGTATTTT. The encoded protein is CASSQDRTSEVSDTQYF.